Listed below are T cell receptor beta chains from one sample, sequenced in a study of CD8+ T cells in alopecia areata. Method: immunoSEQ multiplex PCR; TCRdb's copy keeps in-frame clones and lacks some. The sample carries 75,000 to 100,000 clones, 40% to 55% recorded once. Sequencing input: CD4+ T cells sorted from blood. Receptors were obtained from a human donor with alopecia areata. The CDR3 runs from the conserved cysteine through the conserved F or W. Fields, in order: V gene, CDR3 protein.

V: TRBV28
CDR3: CASQGGLVSGANVLTF

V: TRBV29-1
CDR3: CSVVGQWNTEAFF

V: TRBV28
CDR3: CASSLSRFGTQYF

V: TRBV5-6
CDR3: CASSLGTGGARQPQHF

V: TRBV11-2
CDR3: CASRTTGSETQYF

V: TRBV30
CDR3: CAWSVGGAGYTF

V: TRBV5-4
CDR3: CASSPTQNTEAFF

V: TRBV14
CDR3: CASSPWTRGTQYF

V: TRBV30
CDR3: CAWTWTGTHEQFF

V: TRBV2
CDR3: CASGGQGGNQPQHF

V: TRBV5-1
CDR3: CASSLVQGGTGELFF

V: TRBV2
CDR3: CASSEFLGAGNEQFF

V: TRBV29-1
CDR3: CSVSEGPNYGYTF

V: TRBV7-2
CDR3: CASSLSPSGGYETQYF

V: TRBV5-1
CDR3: CASSLEPGPTYEQYF

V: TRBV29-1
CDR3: CSVDTAGTVDYGYTF

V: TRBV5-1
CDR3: CASSLEAAGQPQHF

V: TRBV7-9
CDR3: CASSPATSYTDTQYF

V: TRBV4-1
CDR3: CASSQGAAGYSYEQYF

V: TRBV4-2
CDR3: CASNQDQRAEAEAFF

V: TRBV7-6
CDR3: CASSHRLAGGADTQYF

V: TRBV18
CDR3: CASSPEGSNTGELFF

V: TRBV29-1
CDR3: CSVEDWTGEQFF

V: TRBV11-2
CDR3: CASSLSPSSYNEQFF

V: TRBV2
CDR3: CASSTWTGNEQFF

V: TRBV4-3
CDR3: CASSPRREQFF

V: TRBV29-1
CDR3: CSASRVNTEAFF

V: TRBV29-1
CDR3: CSAQGVGPHEQFF

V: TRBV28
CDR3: CASNRDSANYGYTF

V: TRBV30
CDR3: CAWSGGGVQPQHF

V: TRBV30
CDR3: CAWALSTTDTQYF

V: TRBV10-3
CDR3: CAISDDGEQFF

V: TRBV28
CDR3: CASMLAGWINTDTQYF

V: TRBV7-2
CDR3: CASSPPRGGHGYTF

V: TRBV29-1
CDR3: CSVIAAGWSGANVLTF

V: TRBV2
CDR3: CASSISSGKETQYF

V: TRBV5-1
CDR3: CASSSGGGGTEAFF

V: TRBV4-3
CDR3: CASRLDRKSYEQYF

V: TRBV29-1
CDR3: CSVEKGGQSSYNEQFF

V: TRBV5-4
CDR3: CASSRTPYNEQFF

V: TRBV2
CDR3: CASSDSPLTGFNEQYF

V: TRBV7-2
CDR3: CASSLGNGPYEQYF